A single sample is the source of the 28 T cell receptor beta chains below, sequenced in a study of OX40 agonist ivuxolimab in advanced cancers. Clones were read by immunoSEQ multiplex PCR, and TCRdb kept only the in-frame ones, dropping some. The sample consists of under 15,000 clones, around 83% of them appearing once. The source material was CD4+ or CD8+ T cells sorted from blood, sampled in a trial of the OX40 agonist ivuxolimab. All receptors derive from an adult with an advanced solid tumor such as melanoma, head and neck, liver or kidney cancer.

The rearrangement links TRBV7-6 to TRBJ1-5; TRBD1 is a possible D gene (5 bases). CDR1 and CDR2 from the germline V gene are SGHVS and FNYEAQ. V lost 5 bases, J lost 3 bases, and 11 bases lay in between. This CDR3 has 14 residues. The CDR3 nucleotides read TGTGCCAGCAGCCCGCAGGGTTACAATCAGCCCCAGCATTTT. It encodes CASSPQGYNQPQHF.

The chain recombines TRBV11-2 with TRBJ2-1, with 10 bases matching TRBD2. The J segment lost 2 bases and the V segment lost 3 bases, leaving 1 base of the junction unmatched. This CDR3 spans 15 amino acids. The germline V gene has CDR1 SGHAT and CDR2 FQNNGV. For the CDR3, the DNA is TGTGCCAGCAGCTTCAGCGGGAGGGCCTACAATGAGCAGTTCTTC. It translates to CASSFSGRAYNEQFF. Based on the CDR3 plus reference TRBV11-2 and TRBJ2-1, the full variable domain is EAGVAQSPRYKIIEKRQSVAFWCNPISGHATLYWYQQILGQGPKLLIQFQNNGVVDDSQLPKDRFSAERLKGVDSTLKIQPAKLEDSAVYLCASSFSGRAYNEQFFGPGTRLTVL.

This chain links TRBV27 with TRBJ1-1; no reliable D call. V was pared by 5 bases and J by 0 bases, with 10 bases between. This CDR3 contains 14 residues. The V gene's germline CDR1 is MNHEY and CDR2 SMNVEV (reference sequence). The CDR3 spells CASSLSAMNTEAFF. The CDR3 DNA follows: TGTGCCAGCAGTCTCTCAGCTATGAACACTGAAGCTTTCTTT.

Judged by abundance, this clone is medium-sized. V is TRBV7-8 and J is TRBJ2-7; TRBD2 is a possible D gene (6 bases). Germline values: CDR1 SGHVS, CDR2 FQNEAQ. There are 17 residues in the CDR3. V shed 1 base and J shed 2 bases, with 18 bases lying between them. CDR3 sequence (DNA): TGTGCCAGCAGCTTAGGGGCGGGGAAGAGTTGGCCCTACGAGCAGTACTTC. This codes for CASSLGAGKSWPYEQYF.

The table lists this clone with a count of one. V usage is TRBV5-6 and J usage is TRBJ2-5; no clear D. Germline V gives CDR1 SGHDT, CDR2 YYEEEE. V gave up 3 bases and J gave up 0 bases, with 0 bases separating them. The CDR3 length is 11 residues. The CDR3: CASSYQETQYF. The CDR3 DNA sequence: TGTGCCAGCAGCTACCAAGAGACCCAGTACTTC. The full variable domain, completed using reference TRBV5-6 and TRBJ2-5, is DAGVTQSPTHLIKTRGQQVTLRCSPKSGHDTVSWYQQALGQGPQFIFQYYEEEERQRGNFPDRFSGHQFPNYSSELNVNALLLGDSALYLCASSYQETQYFGPGTRLLVL.

The chain combines TRBV5-6 with TRBJ1-5; the D is unclear. This CDR3 region has 14 residues. V shed 0 bases and J shed 1 base, with 5 bases lying between them. The germline CDR1 and CDR2 sequences are SGHDT and YYEEEE. CDR3 loop: CASSLVGSNQPQHF. The CDR3 coding sequence is TGTGCCAGCAGCTTGGTGGGGAGCAATCAGCCCCAGCATTTT.

The V and J genes are TRBV5-5 and TRBJ1-2; 7 bases fit TRBD1. V was pared by 1 base and J by 3 bases, with 6 bases of the junction left unmatched. Germline CDR1 and CDR2: SGHKS and YYEKEE (reference sequence). The CDR3 has 15 residues. CDR3 loop: CASSLTIRGDYGYTF. The DNA for the CDR3 is TGTGCCAGCAGCTTGACTATCAGGGGGGACTATGGCTACACCTTC.

This chain joins TRBV5-1 and TRBJ2-1; possibly TRBD1 or TRBD2 for D (5 bases each). The CDR3 length is 16 residues. CDR1 and CDR2 from the germline V gene are SGHRS and YFSETQ. With 3 bases removed from V and 4 bases from J, the gap between germline ends came to 17 bases. CDR3 nucleotide sequence: TGCGCCAGCAGCTCCCTTGGGGGAGATGGTTACAATGAGCAGTTCTTC. Its translation: CASSSLGGDGYNEQFF. The full variable domain, its missing parts supplied by reference TRBV5-1 and TRBJ2-1, is KAGVTQTPRYLIKTRGQQVTLSCSPISGHRSVSWYQQTPGQGLQFLFEYFSETQRNKGNFPGRFSGRQFSNSRSEMNVSTLELGDSALYLCASSSLGGDGYNEQFFGPGTRLTVL.

The rearrangement joins TRBV10-2 to TRBJ1-1, with TRBD1 identical over 7 bases. V dropped 4 bases and J dropped 3; count of bases not matched to a gene: 5. The CDR3 sequence is 14 residues long. Germline CDR1 WSHSY, CDR2 SAAADI. The chain's CDR3 is CASSGDRDDTEAFF. The CDR3 nucleotides are TGCGCCAGCAGTGGAGACAGGGACGACACTGAAGCTTTCTTT.

The gene calls are TRBV7-9 and TRBJ1-1, with 9 bases lining up with TRBD1. Looked up from germline, CDR1 is SEHNR and CDR2 is FQNEAQ (reference sequence). The CDR3 extends over 15 amino acids. J was trimmed by 1 base and V by 5 bases; bases with no gene match: 5. CDR3 DNA: TGTGCCAGCAGCCCCCGGGACAGGGCGAACACTGAAGCTTTCTTT. It yields the protein CASSPRDRANTEAFF.

The chain employs TRBV10-2 and TRBJ1-5; D perhaps matches TRBD1 (5 bases). Looked up from germline, CDR1 is WSHSY and CDR2 is SAAADI. The ends were cut back, 3 bases at V and 1 base at J, with 22 bases in the middle. This CDR3 spans 19 amino acids. This chain's CDR3 is CASSEGVPSYAWSNQPQHF. CDR3 nucleotide sequence: TGCGCCAGCAGTGAAGGGGTGCCTTCATATGCCTGGAGCAATCAGCCCCAGCATTTT.

The genes are TRBV9 and TRBJ1-2; D may be TRBD1 (5 bases). Trimming left V 3 bases short and J 7 bases short, with 22 bases between. The CDR3 is made up of 16 amino acids. Germline CDR1 and CDR2: SGDLS and YYNGEE. The DNA for the CDR3 is TGTGCCAGCAGCGGGGAGCTGAGGGGTAATCGAATTGGCTACACCTTC. This encodes CASSGELRGNRIGYTF.

J is TRBJ2-7 and V is TRBV5-4, with D unclear. CDR3 size: 14 residues. Germline V gene sequence: CDR1 SGHNT, CDR2 YYREEE (reference sequence). Trimming cost V 0 bases and J 6 bases, with 13 bases left between them. CDR3 nucleotide sequence: TGTGCCAGCAGCTTGGCGCTAGGGATGGGCGAGCAGTACTTC. It translates to CASSLALGMGEQYF.

The rearrangement links TRBV27 to TRBJ2-5; D may be TRBD2 (5 bases). This CDR3 region has 13 residues. The V gene's germline CDR1 is MNHEY and CDR2 SMNVEV (reference sequence). Trimming shortened V by 6 bases and J by 3 bases, and 11 bases separated the two germline ends. The CDR3 nucleotides read TGTGCCAGCAGGCGCGTGGAGGAAGAGACCCAGTACTTC. It codes for CASRRVEEETQYF.

The chain couples TRBV6-1 to TRBJ2-1; 11 nucleotides line up with TRBD2. CDR1 and CDR2 (germline): MNHNS, SASEGT. The CDR3 extends over 16 amino acids. Trimming took 4 bases from V and 7 from J; bases not matched to a gene: 9. The DNA for the CDR3 is TGTGCCAGCAGTGTAGACGGGACTAGCGGAGCTAATGAGCAGTTCTTC. Translating gives CASSVDGTSGANEQFF.

The chain has TRBV11-2 and TRBJ2-2; 7 bases agree with TRBD1. V was pared by 5 bases and J by 8 bases, with 2 bases of the junction left unmatched. The CDR3 runs 12 residues. CDR1 is SGHAT and CDR2 is FQNNGV in the germline V gene. Here the CDR3 DNA reads TGTGCCAGCAGCCAACAGGGGGGGGAGCTGTTTTTT. Translating it yields CASSQQGGELFF.

The chain joins TRBV28 to TRBJ1-2; D is ambiguous. V was cut by 6 bases and J by 5 bases, with 10 bases left in between. Germline V gene sequence: CDR1 MDHEN, CDR2 SYDVKM. There are 12 residues in the CDR3. The CDR3 nucleotides are TGTGCCAGCAGGGCCGCGCGTTATGGCTACACCTTC. Amino acid sequence: CASRAARYGYTF.

CDR3 in DNA: TGTGCCAGCAGCGTATCTCAGGGGCCCAATTCACCCCTCCACTTT. It encodes CASSVSQGPNSPLHF. The chain is built from TRBV27 and TRBJ1-6, with D possibly being TRBD1 (6 bases). The germline V gene has CDR1 MNHEY and CDR2 SMNVEV (reference sequence). V dropped 6 bases and J dropped 7 bases, with 16 bases sitting between them. The CDR3 covers 15 residues.

This clone was counted only a few times. The V call is TRBV30, the J call TRBJ1-4, with TRBD1 identical over 8 bases. The CDR3 spans 13 residues. Per the germline V gene, CDR1 is GTSNPN and CDR2 is SVGIG (reference sequence). Trimming cost V 5 bases and J 8 bases; bases outside gene matches: 7. CDR3 DNA sequence: TGTGCCTGGGACATAGGACAGGGCGAAAAACTGTTTTTT. As protein: CAWDIGQGEKLFF.

This clone occurred a few times. This rearrangement joins TRBV6-1 to TRBJ1-1, with D possibly matching TRBD1 (6 bases). The V and J ends lost 5 bases and 0 bases respectively, with 10 bases between them. Germline lookup yields CDR1 MNHNS and CDR2 SASEGT. The CDR3 is made up of 14 amino acids. In nucleotides, the CDR3 is TGTGCCAGCAGTCAACAGGGCCTGAACACTGAAGCTTTCTTT. Translated, it gives CASSQQGLNTEAFF.

J is TRBJ1-5 and V is TRBV28; D ambiguous. Germline V gives CDR1 MDHEN, CDR2 SYDVKM. The CDR3 sequence is 14 residues long. V was trimmed by 0 bases and J by 0 bases, leaving 3 bases between them. The CDR3 nucleotides read TGTGCCAGCAGTTTATGGGGTAGCAATCAGCCCCAGCATTTT. Translation: CASSLWGSNQPQHF.

The rearrangement links TRBV9 to TRBJ2-7; no clear D gene. CDR3 size: 14 residues. Per germline, CDR1 SGDLS and CDR2 YYNGEE. Trimming cost V 0 bases and J 0 bases, with 7 bases left between them. The CDR3 sequence: CASSVDFYSYEQYF. CDR3 nucleotides: TGTGCCAGCAGCGTAGATTTCTACTCCTACGAGCAGTACTTC.

V gene TRBV28 combines with J gene TRBJ2-5, with D perhaps matching TRBD1 or TRBD2 (6 bases each). The germline V gene encodes CDR1 MDHEN and CDR2 SYDVKM. The CDR3 runs 20 residues. V was trimmed by 4 bases and J by 2 bases, leaving 29 bases between them. The CDR3 protein is CASSWAGGGTSLIQQETQYF. The CDR3 DNA reads as TGTGCCAGCAGTTGGGCCGGAGGGGGGACATCCCTGATCCAACAAGAGACCCAGTACTTC.

The J gene is TRBJ2-6, the V gene TRBV6-1, with D unresolved. V lost 2 bases and J 0 bases, leaving 8 bases between the germline ends. The germline V gene encodes CDR1 MNHNS and CDR2 SASEGT. The CDR3 runs 16 residues. This CDR3 reads CASSESTGSGANVLTF. CDR3 nucleotide sequence: TGTGCCAGCAGTGAATCGACTGGCTCTGGGGCCAACGTCCTGACTTTC.

The rearrangement joins TRBV10-3 to TRBJ1-4; no clear D gene. V lost 0 bases and J lost 7, with 12 bases in between. This CDR3 spans 15 amino acids. The germline gives CDR1 ENHRY, CDR2 SYGVKD. The CDR3 reads CAISESGGIGEKLFF. The CDR3 coding sequence is TGTGCCATCAGTGAGTCGGGAGGGATCGGTGAAAAACTGTTTTTT.

The chain links TRBV7-9 to TRBJ2-7, with a possible D match to TRBD2 (6 bases). The CDR3 is 13 amino acids. V was pared by 3 bases and J by 3 bases, with 9 bases between. Germline lookup yields CDR1 SEHNR and CDR2 FQNEAQ (reference sequence). The CDR3 here is CASSLSGGYEQYF. The CDR3 bases are TGTGCCAGCAGCTTGTCCGGGGGCTACGAGCAGTACTTC.

V is TRBV5-6 and J is TRBJ2-3; 9 bases line up with TRBD1. Losses at the gene ends were 4 bases for V and 3 bases for J; bases not matched to a gene: 6. CDR1 is SGHDT and CDR2 is YYEEEE in the germline V gene. The CDR3 is 15 amino acids. The CDR3 loop reads CASSQDRGRTDTQYF. Here the CDR3 DNA reads TGTGCCAGCAGCCAGGACAGGGGACGGACAGATACGCAGTATTTT.

The chain employs TRBV7-8 and TRBJ1-1; D might be TRBD1 (5 bases). The V and J ends lost 5 bases and 5 bases respectively, with 9 bases between them. CDR3 length: 12 amino acids. Germline loops: CDR1 SGHVS, CDR2 FQNEAQ. CDR3 nucleotides: TGTGCCAGCAGCGTTTCAGGGACTGAAGCTTTCTTT. Translated, it gives CASSVSGTEAFF.